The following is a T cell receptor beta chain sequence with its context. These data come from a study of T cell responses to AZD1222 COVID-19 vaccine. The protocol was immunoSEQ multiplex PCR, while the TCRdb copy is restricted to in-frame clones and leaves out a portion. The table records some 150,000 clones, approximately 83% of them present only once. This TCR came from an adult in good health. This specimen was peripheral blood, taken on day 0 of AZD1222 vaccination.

The CDR3 nucleotides are TGTGCCACCAGTGATCAAAGTCCGGGACAGGGAGGATCTAACTATGGCTACACCTTC. Its translation: CATSDQSPGQGGSNYGYTF. This rearrangement joins TRBV24-1 to TRBJ1-2; 9 nucleotides align to TRBD1. Germline CDR1 is KGHDR and CDR2 is SFDVKD. J lost 0 bases, V lost 3 bases, and 13 bases had no gene match. The CDR3 runs to 19 residues.